Listed below are T cell receptor beta chains from one sample, sequenced in a study of cytomegalovirus exposure and HLA in healthy donors. Profiling relied on immunoSEQ multiplex PCR, and the TCRdb table lists in-frame clones only, not all of them. Of about 60,000 clones listed, 80% are singletons. The sequenced material came from PBMCs. Receptors originate from a woman in her twenties or thirties in good health and CMV-seronegative. Both conserved end residues are part of each CDR3. Each record gives: CDR3 protein, J gene, V gene.

cdr3_aa: CASSGLDRGGIEQYF
j_call: TRBJ2-7
v_call: TRBV25-1

cdr3_aa: CASSLAETQYF
j_call: TRBJ2-5
v_call: TRBV28

cdr3_aa: CASRTQGTEAFF
j_call: TRBJ1-1
v_call: TRBV28

cdr3_aa: CASSPTGGRSYEQYF
j_call: TRBJ2-7
v_call: TRBV4-1

cdr3_aa: CASSQDPTTSTYNEQFF
j_call: TRBJ2-1
v_call: TRBV4-1

cdr3_aa: CASTGQGGPPYEQYF
j_call: TRBJ2-7
v_call: TRBV6-5

cdr3_aa: CASSLGDMILYGYTF
j_call: TRBJ1-2
v_call: TRBV5-4

cdr3_aa: CASSPGSGANVLTF
j_call: TRBJ2-6
v_call: TRBV2

cdr3_aa: CASSWFRVGGTEAFF
j_call: TRBJ1-1
v_call: TRBV7-2

cdr3_aa: CASSLVRDTEAFF
j_call: TRBJ1-1
v_call: TRBV5-4

cdr3_aa: CASRQGVNEKLFF
j_call: TRBJ1-4
v_call: TRBV28

cdr3_aa: CASSPGQGPGELFF
j_call: TRBJ2-2
v_call: TRBV5-1

cdr3_aa: CSASRAFF
j_call: TRBJ1-1
v_call: TRBV20-1

cdr3_aa: CASSGRWAIYGYTF
j_call: TRBJ1-2
v_call: TRBV2

cdr3_aa: CASSEALGSPGELFF
j_call: TRBJ2-2
v_call: TRBV6-1

cdr3_aa: CASKGGPNTGELFF
j_call: TRBJ2-2
v_call: TRBV28

cdr3_aa: CAWTSGGWTEAFF
j_call: TRBJ1-1
v_call: TRBV30

cdr3_aa: CSVGGAGRMNTEAFF
j_call: TRBJ1-1
v_call: TRBV29-1

cdr3_aa: CASSSRQGEYGYTF
j_call: TRBJ1-2
v_call: TRBV6-5

cdr3_aa: CASNKQGSGELFF
j_call: TRBJ2-2
v_call: TRBV10-1

cdr3_aa: CASSPGVGDTEAFF
j_call: TRBJ1-1
v_call: TRBV30

cdr3_aa: CASSFINTEAFF
j_call: TRBJ1-1
v_call: TRBV25-1

cdr3_aa: CATSRAQRNEKLFF
j_call: TRBJ1-4
v_call: TRBV15

cdr3_aa: CASSVGGRDSDEQFF
j_call: TRBJ2-1
v_call: TRBV9

cdr3_aa: CASSLASGIAGELFF
j_call: TRBJ2-2
v_call: TRBV11-2

cdr3_aa: CATSRTGGWNTEAFF
j_call: TRBJ1-1
v_call: TRBV15

cdr3_aa: CASTDTSGNTIYF
j_call: TRBJ1-3
v_call: TRBV6-1

cdr3_aa: CASSLVGGAGYGYTF
j_call: TRBJ1-2
v_call: TRBV11-2

cdr3_aa: CASSFLDRGNSPLHF
j_call: TRBJ1-6
v_call: TRBV5-1

cdr3_aa: CASSTGRRGDQETQYF
j_call: TRBJ2-5
v_call: TRBV25-1

cdr3_aa: CASSYTPGLAGVAKNIQYF
j_call: TRBJ2-4
v_call: TRBV4-1

cdr3_aa: CAWSGGRRETQYF
j_call: TRBJ2-5
v_call: TRBV30

cdr3_aa: CASRTAGAPVGYTF
j_call: TRBJ1-2
v_call: TRBV7-9